The source of this T cell receptor beta chain is a study of blood T cell repertoires in COVID-19 (dated by TCRdb to 2020 to 2022). With regard to the full study: The collaborator samples originated in the United States, Italy and Spain and spanned the acute and convalescent phases of COVID-19. Samples were obtained from the ongoing ImmuneRACE study (first 160 participants) and from 950 to 1,500 subjects provided by 6 global collaborators. Where available, HLA class I and class II types were taken from metadata supplied by the sample provider and were not determined by assay-based typing. Deeply sampled blood TCRbeta repertoires from subjects exposed to, actively infected with, or recovered from COVID-19 were included in the dataset. The repertoires were made available in a free public database intended to serve as a resource for research on the immune response to SARS-CoV-2. The sample metadata nearly always contained a de-identified subject ID, COVID-19 status, age in years and sex. The material from the prospective study consisted of cDNA or gDNA derived from T cells, B-cell-depleted T cells, or PBMCs.

This clone was observed a single time. Its antigen target is currently unknown. No much larger clonotype is one base removed from it; base qualities were not supplied. CDR1 MGHRA and CDR2 YSYEKL are derived from the germline V gene. V is pared back by 2 bases and J by 4 bases, with 11 bases lying between the germline termini. The CDR3 numbers 14 residues from cysteine through phenylalanine. Of all the DNA, just the CDR3 is kept, 42 bases in frame from base 1. TCRbeta CDR3 regions were amplified from genomic DNA by means of the immunoSEQ Assay, a bias-controlled multiplex PCR. The source study handled its data this way. The number of nucleated cells in each sample was estimated by amplification of reference gene primers within the assay. To quantify the absolute abundance of each unique TCRbeta CDR3 rearrangement, sequence reads were collapsed and filtered. For each sample, productive Simpson clonality was calculated as the square root of Simpson's diversity index over productive rearrangements. The source is immuneACCESS, and TCRdb retained only in-frame sequences with V and J called. Part of the clones is not carried over; for the studies checked, unresolved V genes explain less than half of this, and the remainder is unexplained. Clone size and V and J calls were adopted from that table, with D and trimming inferred from the DNA. In this sample the table shows 390,000 or so clones, approximately 92% of which occur a single time. Roughly 1% of the sample is in the top ten clones.

Enrolling through a virtual design, the prospective study's participants ranged in age from roughly 18 to 89 years and lived across about two dozen United States geographic areas. Cohort assignment in the prospective study relied on participant-reported clinical history from a screening survey and a study questionnaire. Recovered participants in ImmuneRACE Cohort 3 were defined as having two consecutive negative NP/OP PCR tests, clearance from a healthcare professional, or resolution of symptoms. Mobile phlebotomists in the prospective study collected whole blood, serum and a nasopharyngeal or oropharyngeal swab from every participant. Additional blood draws and questionnaires over an approximately 2-month period could optionally be provided by prospective study participants. Blood samples from the prospective study were shipped frozen or at room temperature prior to DNA extraction. Broad study findings and their caveats: Clinical and demographic metadata were provided uncurated, with the amount varying by source and participant.

The TCR was taken from a man between 18 and 29 years old who had recovered from COVID-19. Sequenced material: PBMCs or T cells enriched from blood (not recorded which). This sequence uses TRBV4-1 and TRBJ1-1; TRBD1 is perhaps the D gene, given 6 matching bases. The CDR3 reads as follows: CASSQTGSTTEAFF. The DNA reads as follows: TGCGCCAGCAGCCAAACAGGGTCGACCACTGAAGCTTTCTTT.